Listed below are T cell receptor beta chains from one sample, sequenced in a study of OX40 agonist ivuxolimab in advanced cancers. Libraries were prepared by immunoSEQ multiplex PCR; TCRdb keeps only in-frame clonotypes and omits some of them. Of some 65,000 clones listed, around 87% are singletons. The material was CD4+ or CD8+ T cells sorted from blood, obtained in a trial of the OX40 agonist ivuxolimab. Receptors were obtained from an adult with an advanced solid tumor such as melanoma, head and neck, liver or kidney cancer. CDR3s include the opening cysteine and the closing phenylalanine or tryptophan. The order of the fields is CDR3 length, D gene, J gene, clone size, V gene, CDR3 DNA, CDR3 protein. A D gene is named only where the DNA matches it firmly. Some rows have no size entry. The others give once, few or many, or a class for an expanded clone.

length: 17
D: NA
J: TRBJ1-6
size: NA
V: TRBV9
DNA: TGTGCCAGCAGCGTAGCGCCCGCAAGCTCCTATAATTCACCCCTCCACTTT
CDR3: CASSVAPASSYNSPLHF

length: 16
D: NA
J: TRBJ2-7
size: NA
V: TRBV6-1
DNA: TGTGCCAGCAGTGAAGGGCAGCGGACCTATCTCTACGAGCAGTACTTC
CDR3: CASSEGQRTYLYEQYF

length: 15
D: TRBD2
J: TRBJ2-2
size: NA
V: TRBV27
DNA: TGTGCCAGCAGTTTAAATGCGGGGGTGACCGGGGAGCTGTTTTTT
CDR3: CASSLNAGVTGELFF

length: 16
D: NA
J: TRBJ1-5
size: NA
V: TRBV11-2
DNA: TGTGCCAGCAGCTTAGGGACAGCAGATAGCAATCAGCCCCAGCATTTT
CDR3: CASSLGTADSNQPQHF

length: 13
D: NA
J: TRBJ2-7
size: NA
V: TRBV6-1
DNA: TGTGCCAGCAAGGAGCAGGGGTTATACGAGCAGTACTTC
CDR3: CASKEQGLYEQYF

length: 12
D: NA
J: TRBJ2-7
size: NA
V: TRBV6-1
DNA: TGTGCCAGCAGGCAGGACTCCTACGAGCAGTACTTC
CDR3: CASRQDSYEQYF

length: 13
D: NA
J: TRBJ2-5
size: NA
V: TRBV15
DNA: TGTGCCACCAGCAGAGGACTGCAAGAGACCCAGTACTTC
CDR3: CATSRGLQETQYF

length: 18
D: TRBD2
J: TRBJ2-1
size: once
V: TRBV19
DNA: TGTGCCAGTAGTATAGATGAAAGACTAGCGGGGTCCTACAATGAGCAGTTCTTC
CDR3: CASSIDERLAGSYNEQFF

length: 11
D: NA
J: TRBJ2-1
size: NA
V: TRBV27
DNA: TGTGCCAGCAGTCACGACAGGTTTCAGGTCTTC
CDR3: CASSHDRFQVF

length: 16
D: TRBD1
J: TRBJ2-5
size: NA
V: TRBV27
DNA: TGTGCCAGCAGTTCTACCTGGACAGGGGCCTTGGAGACCCAGTACTTC
CDR3: CASSSTWTGALETQYF

length: 16
D: NA
J: TRBJ2-7
size: NA
V: TRBV13
DNA: TGTGCCAGCAGCCCAGCGGGTCTCGCCACCTCTGGTGAGCAGTACTTC
CDR3: CASSPAGLATSGEQYF

length: 17
D: NA
J: TRBJ1-4
size: NA
V: TRBV18
DNA: TGTGCCAGCTCGCTGGACTCAAAGGGGCTGACTAATGAAAAACTGTTTTTT
CDR3: CASSLDSKGLTNEKLFF

length: 14
D: NA
J: TRBJ1-1
size: NA
V: TRBV19
DNA: TGTGCCAGTAGTATTCAGGGTGCGAACACTGAAGCTTTCTTT
CDR3: CASSIQGANTEAFF